This TCR beta chain was identified during a study of cytomegalovirus exposure and HLA in healthy donors. Study-wide findings and caveats: A later analysis associated 16,951 TCR beta sequences with HLA alleles at a 0.05 false discovery rate. Most of the TCR beta V segments (in an earlier analysis) were productive either about 87% or about 30% of the time. Immune exposure information comprised only CMV serostatus. A highly shared variant cluster was judged a likely technical artifact.

A word on this clone: The antigen is unknown. Additional DNA sequences in this sample encode the identical CDR3.

PCR used 60 Vbeta primers and 13 Jbeta primers. Assay: immunoSEQ multiplex PCR; the TCRdb copy retains only in-frame clones and omits some. This sample has roughly 170,000 clones, with roughly 80% found just once. This receptor was taken from a man younger than 45 in good health and CMV-seronegative. The sample comprised PBMCs.

In DNA, the CDR3 is TGTGCCAGCAGCTTTTCCAGGTCTGGCCGCGACTATGGCTACACCTTC. Encoded protein: CASSFSRSGRDYGYTF. This rearrangement joins TRBV5-4 to TRBJ1-2; D is ambiguous. The CDR3 extends over 16 amino acids. The germline V gene encodes CDR1 SGHNT and CDR2 YYREEE (reference sequence). Trimming removed 2 bases at V and 3 bases at J, with 17 bases between.